These 29 T cell receptor beta chains came from one sample sequenced in a study of metastatic and nonmetastatic thyroid tumors. Thyroid surgery was preceded by no treatment in any patient. TCRdb redid the clone calls on the PCR reads using MiXCR. The sample yields approximately 28,000 clones, 15% seen once. What was sequenced was blood. The source is a male donor with papillary thyroid cancer or a benign thyroid nodule (not recorded which). Some clones in this sample may be carry-over from other donors' samples.

This clone was picked up many times. This chain links TRBV9 with TRBJ1-1; 8 nucleotides agree with TRBD1. The CDR3 length is 14 residues. V shed 3 bases, J shed 2 bases, and the junction held 3 bases outside the gene matches. Germline V lookup: CDR1 SGDLS, CDR2 YYNGEE. For the CDR3, the DNA is TGTGCCAGCAGCGCCAGGGGGCGCAACACTGAAGCTTTCTTT. The encoded protein is CASSARGRNTEAFF. The full variable domain, its missing parts supplied by reference TRBV9 and TRBJ1-1, is DSGVTQTPKHLITATGQRVTLRCSPRSGDLSVYWYQQSLDQGLQFLIQYYNGEERAKGNILERFSAQQFPDLHSELNLSSLELGDSALYFCASSARGRNTEAFFGQGTRLTVV.

This clone was seen a handful of times. V usage is TRBV19 and J usage is TRBJ2-1; the match to TRBD1 covers 7 bases. V shed 3 bases, J shed 5 bases, and the junction held 1 base outside the gene matches. CDR3 length: 13 residues. Looked up from germline, CDR1 is LNHDA and CDR2 is SQIVND (reference sequence). CDR3 nucleotide sequence: TGTGCCAGTAGTATTGACAGGGACAATGAGCAGTTCTTC. This codes for CASSIDRDNEQFF.

This clone was found many times. V is TRBV29-1 and J is TRBJ2-6; 8 bases match TRBD1. The germline CDR1 and CDR2 sequences are SQVTM and ANQGSEA. There are 17 residues in the CDR3. The V segment lost 4 bases and the J segment 1 base; nucleotides outside the gene matches: 9. The CDR3 DNA reads TGCAGCGTTGCGCCGGGACAGGTTCTATCTGGGGCCAACGTCCTGACTTTC. Protein: CSVAPGQVLSGANVLTF.

Ten or more counts support this clone. The genes are TRBV29-1 and TRBJ2-7; D perhaps matches TRBD2 (5 bases). The ends were cut back, 0 bases at V and 1 base at J, with 16 bases in the middle. Looked up from germline, CDR1 is SQVTM and CDR2 is ANQGSEA. This CDR3 is 16 amino acids long. CDR3 bases: TGCAGCGTTGAAGATTCGGCTGAGGAGGTTTCCTACGAGCAGTACTTC. As protein: CSVEDSAEEVSYEQYF.

This clone was detected only a few times. DNA for the CDR3: TGTGCCAGCAGTGAGGTCGGGGGAGGTCAAGAGACCCAGTACTTC. Translation: CASSEVGGGQETQYF. The V gene is TRBV6-1, the J gene TRBJ2-5; tentative D call: TRBD2 (6 bases). This CDR3 region has 15 residues. The germline CDR1 and CDR2 sequences are MNHNS and SASEGT. V was cut by 3 bases and J by 2 bases, with 13 bases left in between.

This clone was picked up many times. This sequence joins TRBV28 and TRBJ2-1; 8 nucleotides align to TRBD1. The CDR3 consists of 14 residues. The germline V gene encodes CDR1 MDHEN and CDR2 SYDVKM. The V and J ends lost 8 bases and 6 bases, in that order; junction bases with no gene match: 9. The CDR3 protein is CASSTGVPPNEQFF. Here the CDR3 DNA reads TGTGCCAGCTCGACAGGGGTCCCCCCCAATGAGCAGTTCTTC.

The chain couples TRBV4-2 to TRBJ1-2, with TRBD1 matching 8 bases. CDR1 and CDR2 from the germline V gene are LGHNA and YNFKEQ. The CDR3 sequence is 17 residues long. The J segment lost 4 bases and the V segment lost 0 bases, leaving 10 bases of the junction unmatched. CDR3 region: CASSQDHGTGIFYGYTF. The CDR3 DNA reads TGTGCCAGCAGCCAAGATCATGGGACAGGTATATTCTATGGCTACACCTTC.

This clone was observed many times. This rearrangement joins TRBV30 to TRBJ2-6, with TRBD2 identical over 8 bases. The CDR3 extends over 18 amino acids. CDR1 is GTSNPN and CDR2 is SVGIG in the germline V gene (reference sequence). Losses at the gene ends were 3 bases for V and 0 bases for J; bases not matched to a gene: 10. The CDR3 DNA follows: TGTGCCTGGAGCCTGGATGTAGCGGGGTTCTCTGGGGCCAACGTCCTGACTTTC. Translating gives CAWSLDVAGFSGANVLTF. Drawing the rest from reference TRBV30 and TRBJ2-6, the complete variable domain is SQTIHQWPATLVQPVGSPLSLECTVEGTSNPNLYWYRQAAGRGLQLLFYSVGIGQISSEVPQNLSASRPQDRQFILSSKKLLLSDSGFYLCAWSLDVAGFSGANVLTFGAGSRLTVL.

This clone showed up many times. The CDR3 loop is CASSLGTNYGYTF. In DNA, the CDR3 is TGTGCCAGCAGCTTGGGAACGAACTATGGCTACACCTTC. The rearrangement uses TRBV7-8 and TRBJ1-2, with D uncertain. CDR1 SGHVS and CDR2 FQNEAQ come from the germline V gene. This CDR3 has 13 residues. Trimming took 3 bases from V and 2 from J, leaving 7 bases between them.

This clone was counted ten times or more. This chain links TRBV2 with TRBJ1-2, with 9 bases lining up with TRBD1. The germline V gene has CDR1 SNHLY and CDR2 FYNNEI. The CDR3 totals 14 residues. V lost 8 bases and J lost 4; bases outside the gene matches: 8. CDR3 amino acids: CASSGTGLGYGYTF. The CDR3 nucleotides are TGTGCCAGCTCTGGGACAGGGCTGGGCTATGGCTACACCTTC.

This clone was seen at least ten times. CDR3 bases: TGCAGTGCCCAGGGACAGATCTACACCGGGGAGCTGTTTTTT. Amino acids: CSAQGQIYTGELFF. The J gene is TRBJ2-2, the V gene TRBV20-1, with 7 bases lining up with TRBD1. Germline lookup yields CDR1 DFQATT and CDR2 SNEGSKA (reference sequence). The V gene end was trimmed by 6 bases and the J gene end by 3 bases; junction bases not matched to a gene: 7. The CDR3 runs to 14 residues.

This clone has at least ten counts. This chain links TRBV3-1 with TRBJ2-1; the match to TRBD2 covers 8 bases. The CDR3 covers 16 residues. Germline CDR1 and CDR2: LGHDT and YNNKEL (reference sequence). V lost 1 base, J lost 0 bases, and 2 bases stayed unmatched. The CDR3 protein is CASSQVAGGSYNEQFF. The CDR3 DNA sequence: TGTGCCAGCAGCCAAGTTGCGGGGGGCTCCTACAATGAGCAGTTCTTC.

This clone was found many times. The DNA for the CDR3 is TGTGCCAGCACAGGCGGGCAGGGGGACAATCAGCCCCAGCATTTT. It specifies CASTGGQGDNQPQHF. The chain joins TRBV6-1 to TRBJ1-5; 7 bases match TRBD1. The CDR3 is 15 amino acids. CDR1 is MNHNS, CDR2 SASEGT, per germline. Unmatched junction bases numbered 9, after V lost 7 bases and J lost 3 bases.

This clone was counted many times. CDR3 region: CASSLGRTSEKETQYF. Written as DNA, the CDR3 is TGTGCCAGCAGTTTAGGTCGGACTAGCGAGAAAGAGACCCAGTACTTC. The rearrangement uses TRBV12-3 or TRBV12-4 and TRBJ2-5; 9 bases are a match to TRBD2. V gave up 1 base and J gave up 3 bases; unmatched junction bases: 6. This CDR3 spans 16 amino acids.

This clone was counted between two and nine times. In nucleotides, the CDR3 is TGTGCCAGACGAGGGGGCATCCACGAGCAGTACTTC. Residues: CARRGGIHEQYF. The chain uses TRBV27 and TRBJ2-7; 7 bases align to TRBD1. The CDR3 is made up of 12 amino acids. Germline-derived CDR1 and CDR2 are MNHEY and SMNVEV (reference sequence). V trimming: 9 bases; J trimming: 5 bases; junction bases outside the gene matches: 7.

Concerning this clone: A much larger clone differs by one base, so this may be a read error. V usage is TRBV4-2 and J usage is TRBJ2-3; weak D call: TRBD2 (6 bases). In germline, CDR1 is LGHNA, CDR2 YNFKEQ. The length of the CDR3 is 17 residues. V gave up 2 bases and J gave up 4 bases, with 19 bases separating them. The CDR3 sequence: CASSQSLGEAHADTQYF. CDR3 in DNA: TGTGCCAGCAGCCAATCCCTTGGGGAGGCCCACGCAGATACGCAGTATTTT.

This chain joins TRBV6-1 and TRBJ2-1; D may correspond to TRBD1 or TRBD2 (5 bases each). V lost 2 bases to trimming and J lost 2 bases, with 10 bases between them. The CDR3 is made up of 15 amino acids. Looked up from germline, CDR1 is MNHNS and CDR2 is SASEGT. Here the CDR3 reads CASSESWGTYNEQFF. DNA for the CDR3: TGTGCCAGCAGTGAATCGTGGGGGACCTACAATGAGCAGTTCTTC.

This clone occurred a few times. This chain connects TRBV10-3 to TRBJ1-3; TRBD1 aligns across 8 bases. Germline V gives CDR1 ENHRY, CDR2 SYGVKD. This CDR3 is built from 12 residues. Trimming took 10 bases from V and 2 from J; bases not matched to a gene: 1. This CDR3 is CATQGAGNTIYF. The CDR3 DNA sequence: TGTGCCACACAGGGGGCTGGAAACACCATATATTTT.

This clone appeared many times. The rearrangement joins TRBV28 to TRBJ1-2, with D possibly being TRBD1 (6 bases). Germline V gene sequence: CDR1 MDHEN, CDR2 SYDVKM. Trimming shortened V by 3 bases and J by 0 bases, and 11 bases separated the two germline ends. The CDR3 totals 15 residues. In nucleotides, the CDR3 is TGTGCCAGCAGTTTTTCAGGGGCGACTAACTATGGCTACACCTTC. This codes for CASSFSGATNYGYTF.

The sample holds many counts of this clone. This rearrangement joins TRBV4-1 to TRBJ2-3, with 7 bases aligning to TRBD2. Germline V gives CDR1 MGHRA, CDR2 YSYEKL. The V segment lost 0 bases and the J segment 5 bases; nucleotides outside the gene matches: 5. The CDR3 has 15 residues. The DNA for the CDR3 is TGCGCCAGCAGCCAAGACGGACTAGGGTTAGATACGCAGTATTTT. Translated, it gives CASSQDGLGLDTQYF.

Ten or more counts support this clone. The chain is built from TRBV4-1 and TRBJ2-7; perhaps TRBD2 as D (5 bases). Germline CDR1 and CDR2: MGHRA and YSYEKL. This CDR3 region has 15 residues. V was pared by 1 base and J by 3 bases, with 13 bases between. The CDR3 DNA reads as TGCGCCAGCAGCCAAGCCGGTCTGGGAGACTACGAGCAGTACTTC. This sequence encodes CASSQAGLGDYEQYF.

This clone was seen ten or more times. The chain uses TRBV20-1 and TRBJ2-1; 16 bases align to TRBD2. The CDR3 is 20 residues long. With 0 bases clipped from V and 10 bases from J, the junction kept 18 bases outside the gene matches. Germline CDR1 and CDR2: DFQATT and SNEGSKA (reference sequence). The chain's CDR3 is CSARDLGTSGRAFPPEEQFF. CDR3 coding DNA: TGCAGTGCTAGAGATCTCGGGACTAGCGGGAGGGCCTTTCCGCCCGAAGAGCAGTTCTTC.

This clone was detected many times. V and J are TRBV20-1 and TRBJ1-2; D is ambiguous. From germline, CDR1 is DFQATT and CDR2 SNEGSKA (reference sequence). The CDR3 sequence is 14 residues long. The V end lost 6 bases, the J end lost 4 bases, and 18 bases lay between the germline ends. CDR3 residues: CSAPERVAGYGYTF. For the CDR3, the DNA is TGCAGTGCCCCGGAGAGGGTAGCCGGCTATGGCTACACCTTC.

This clone was observed at least ten times. CDR3 sequence (DNA): TGCGCCAGCAGCTCGGGACTAGCGGGAGTTCGGGAGCAGTTCTTC. This gives the protein CASSSGLAGVREQFF. This rearrangement joins TRBV5-1 to TRBJ2-1, with 14 bases fitting TRBD2. V was pared by 3 bases and J by 10 bases, with 6 bases of the junction left unmatched. Germline CDR1 SGHRS, CDR2 YFSETQ. The CDR3 loop spans 15 amino acids.

This clone was seen many times. CDR3 loop: CASSFAGAYNEQFF. For the CDR3, the DNA is TGTGCCAGCAGTTTTGCGGGAGCCTACAATGAGCAGTTCTTC. The chain uses TRBV28 and TRBJ2-1, with 7 positions matching TRBD2. Germline V gene data show CDR1 as MDHEN and CDR2 as SYDVKM. This CDR3 has 14 amino acids. Trimming cost V 3 bases and J 2 bases; bases outside gene matches: 1.

This clone was observed at least ten times. The V gene is TRBV24-1, the J gene TRBJ2-1, with 12 bases identical to TRBD2. The CDR3 runs to 17 residues. After removal of 2 bases from V and 7 bases from J, the junction contained 8 bases not matched to a gene. The germline V gene encodes CDR1 KGHDR and CDR2 SFDVKD. The DNA for the CDR3 is TGTGCCACCAGTGATTCTCGACTAGCGGGGGCGGGAAATGAGCAGTTCTTC. Translation: CATSDSRLAGAGNEQFF.

The genes are TRBV4-1 and TRBJ2-2; D unresolved. Deletions cut 0 bases from V and 1 base from J, with 9 bases between. Germline assignment: CDR1 MGHRA and CDR2 YSYEKL. The CDR3 consists of 16 residues. CDR3 coding DNA: TGCGCCAGCAGCCAAGACCACACCTTGAACACCGGGGAGCTGTTTTTT. Its protein is CASSQDHTLNTGELFF.

On this clone: A read error may account for a junction end that differs from germline. The chain recombines TRBV6-5 with TRBJ1-2, with D perhaps matching TRBD1 (5 bases). The CDR3 is 13 amino acids. From germline, CDR1 is MNHEY and CDR2 SVGAGI. Here the CDR3 reads CARSYLGARGYTF. CDR3 sequence (DNA): TGTGCCAGAAGTTACTTAGGGGCCCGGGGCTACACCTTC.

In regard to this clone: An end of the junction does not agree with germline; a read error may underlie this. J is TRBJ2-6 and V is TRBV6-1; D may correspond to TRBD1 or TRBD2 (6 bases each). There are 15 residues in the CDR3. The germline V gene encodes CDR1 MNHNS and CDR2 SASEGT. CDR3 nucleotides: TGTGCCAGCATCCTGGGGGGCCCTGGGTCCAACGTCCTGACTTTC. This gives the protein CASILGGPGSNVLTF.